This TCR beta chain comes out of a study of post-analysis software for immune sequencing data. Study outcomes and limitations: Elevated frequency relative to controls characterized four or five TRBV segments in patients, TRBV5-6, TRBV5-1 and TRBV20-1 among them.

Germline V lookup: CDR1 SQVTM, CDR2 ANQGSEA. Unmatched junction bases numbered 3, after V lost 3 bases and J lost 11 bases. The CDR3 has 12 residues. Carried by the TCR beta cDNA libraries were unique molecular identifiers. TCRdb independently ran MiXCR on the PCR reads; one entry per CDR3 protein. The table shows about half a million distinct CDR3 sequences, with 34% occurring only once. With regard to this clonotype: The antigen is undetermined.

V usage is TRBV29-1 and J usage is TRBJ1-4; 10 nucleotides align to TRBD1. This clonotype was sampled from a girl aged 2-17 years with multiple sclerosis. The specimen sequenced was blood. CDR3 DNA sequence: TGCAGCGTTGAGTGGACAGGGGGGAAACTGTTTTTT. As protein: CSVEWTGGKLFF.